The 4 T cell receptor beta chains below were found in one sample sequenced in a study of shared clonotypes between healthy human individuals. Clones were sequenced by immunoSEQ multiplex PCR, and TCRdb holds only the in-frame ones, with some missing. This sample has some 1.5 million clones, with 98% found just once. The specimen sequenced was naive CD4+ T cells sorted from blood. The subset denotes: CD45RA+ positively selected. The receptors derive from a man in his thirties or forties in good health.

This clone occurred once. The chain joins TRBV5-4 to TRBJ2-1; D is uncertain. The CDR3 has 14 residues. With 3 bases removed from V and 9 bases from J, the gap between germline ends came to 16 bases. Germline V gene data show CDR1 as SGHNT and CDR2 as YYREEE (reference sequence). The CDR3 sequence: CASSSSPLSSEQFF. CDR3 coding DNA: TGTGCCAGCAGCTCGAGCCCCCTTAGTAGTGAGCAGTTCTTC.

Notes on this clone: The identical CDR3 is also encoded by other nucleotide sequences in the sample. This chain links TRBV18 with TRBJ2-3, with no clear D. V was pared by 1 base and J by 1 base, with 9 bases between. This CDR3 contains 15 residues. The germline CDR1 and CDR2 sequences are KGHSH and LQKENI. The CDR3 DNA sequence: TGTGCCAGCTCACCACTTGGTGGGGGCACAGATACGCAGTATTTT. This translates into CASSPLGGGTDTQYF.

The genes are TRBV5-6 and TRBJ2-1; TRBD2 is a possible D gene (6 bases). V lost 3 bases to trimming and J lost 8 bases, with 9 bases between them. In germline, CDR1 is SGHDT, CDR2 YYEEEE. The CDR3 sequence is 12 residues long. CDR3 region: CASSYLAYEQFF. The CDR3 nucleotides are TGTGCCAGCAGCTATCTAGCGTATGAGCAGTTCTTC.

The chain has TRBV11-2 and TRBJ2-5; 9 nucleotides match TRBD1. Germline trimming cut 4 bases from V and 5 bases from J; bases unmatched to any gene: 8. In germline, CDR1 is SGHAT, CDR2 FQNNGV. The CDR3 consists of 15 residues. The CDR3 DNA reads TGTGCCAGCAGCTCGGGACAGGGTGTTCCGGAGACCCAGTACTTC. Encoded protein: CASSSGQGVPETQYF.